This TCR beta chain stems from a study of blood T cells in healthy people across ages. This CDR3 comprises 14 residues. V was cut by 7 bases and J by 4 bases, with 15 bases left in between. Looked up from germline, CDR1 is MNHNY and CDR2 is SVGAGI (reference sequence). This clonotype was seen at least ten times. It was with a sample-barcoded 5' primer and a J-beta primer mix that a second PCR of about 6 to 12 cycles was run. TCRdb reprocessed the 5' RACE reads with MiXCR, giving one entry per CDR3 protein. The repertoire holds about 640,000 distinct CDR3 sequences, with approximately 30% as singletons.

Sequenced material: blood. This TCR came from a woman aged 80 or over in good health. The genes are TRBV6-6 and TRBJ2-3; D perhaps matches TRBD2 (7 bases). The CDR3 nucleotides read TGTGCCAGCACCCGTGAGGGGGGGTCAGATACGCAGTATTTT. It yields the protein CASTREGGSDTQYF.